These 16 T cell receptor beta chains were all obtained from the same sample, sequenced in a study of T cells after yellow fever vaccination. TCRdb independently ran MiXCR on the 5' RACE reads; one entry per CDR3 protein. Found here are about 260,000 distinct CDR3 sequences, about 5% of them singletons; the top ten hold roughly 3.3%. The source material was CD4+ T cells sorted from PBMCs, sampled on the day of the yellow fever booster vaccination. The source is a man aged 18 to 29 who received the YFV17D yellow fever vaccine.

The chain has TRBV5-1 and TRBJ1-6; D is unclear. The CDR3 is 14 amino acids. The germline V and J ends were trimmed by 3 bases and 8 bases, with 12 bases remaining between them. The germline V gene has CDR1 SGHRS and CDR2 YFSETQ. In DNA form, the CDR3 reads TGCGCCAGCAGCTGGACCCTGGACGATTCACCCCTCCACTTT. Residues: CASSWTLDDSPLHF. Variable domain in full (rest from reference TRBV5-1 and TRBJ1-6): KAGVTQTPRYLIKTRGQQVTLSCSPISGHRSVSWYQQTPGQGLQFLFEYFSETQRNKGNFPGRFSGRQFSNSRSEMNVSTLELGDSALYLCASSWTLDDSPLHFGNGTRLTVT.

This sequence joins TRBV4-3 and TRBJ1-1; weak D call: TRBD1 (5 bases). This CDR3 spans 16 amino acids. CDR1 is LGHNA and CDR2 is YSLEER in the germline V gene. Trimming left V 4 bases short and J 0 bases short, with 15 bases between. The CDR3: CASSLGGGSMNTEAFF. The CDR3 DNA reads as TGCGCCAGCAGCCTCGGGGGAGGTAGTATGAACACTGAAGCTTTCTTT.

This clonotype was found many times. The chain carries TRBV11-2 and TRBJ2-2, with unresolved D. Germline values: CDR1 SGHAT, CDR2 FQNNGV. The V and J ends lost 5 bases and 2 bases respectively, with 9 bases between them. This CDR3 contains 14 residues. The CDR3 region is CASSPTVNTGELFF. The CDR3 nucleotides read TGTGCCAGCAGCCCTACGGTAAACACCGGGGAGCTGTTTTTT.

In nucleotides, the CDR3 is TGTGCCAGCAGCTTAGGTTCGGTGAACACTGAAGCTTTCTTT. This encodes CASSLGSVNTEAFF. V gene TRBV7-2 combines with J gene TRBJ1-1; D ambiguous. V lost 1 base and J 0 bases, leaving 6 bases between the germline ends. The germline V gene has CDR1 SGHTA and CDR2 FQGNSA. CDR3 length: 14 residues. Full variable domain (missing parts from reference TRBV7-2 and TRBJ1-1): GAGVSQSPSNKVTEKGKDVELRCDPISGHTALYWYRQSLGQGLEFLIYFQGNSAPDKSGLPSDRFSAERTGGSVSTLTIQRTQQEDSAVYLCASSLGSVNTEAFFGQGTRLTVV.

V is TRBV5-1 and J is TRBJ1-2; tentative D call: TRBD1 (6 bases). This CDR3 spans 14 amino acids. Per germline, CDR1 SGHRS and CDR2 YFSETQ. V lost 4 bases and J lost 5, with 15 bases in between. In DNA, the CDR3 is TGCGCCAGCAGCCTGGACAGTTCGGGATATGGCTACACCTTC. This sequence encodes CASSLDSSGYGYTF.

This clonotype was recorded at least ten times. The chain is built from TRBV5-1 and TRBJ2-7, with 11 bases lining up with TRBD2. This CDR3 has 16 amino acids. V trimming: 4 bases; J trimming: 7 bases; junction bases outside the gene matches: 13. The V gene's germline CDR1 is SGHRS and CDR2 YFSETQ. DNA of the CDR3: TGCGCCAGCAGCGCTTTAACTAGCGGGGGCATGAAGGAGCAGTACTTC. It encodes CASSALTSGGMKEQYF.

The rearrangement uses TRBV6-2 or TRBV6-3 and TRBJ2-5; 8 bases line up with TRBD1. The CDR3 runs to 16 residues. V lost 5 bases to trimming and J lost 2 bases; unmatched junction nucleotides: 10. Germline V gene data show CDR1 as MNHEY and CDR2 as SVGEGT. The CDR3 loop reads CASSKAKYRGQETQYF. The CDR3 DNA is TGTGCCAGCAGTAAAGCCAAGTACAGGGGGCAAGAGACCCAGTACTTC.

The table lists this clonotype with a few counts. This chain connects TRBV18 to TRBJ1-2; 10 bases map to TRBD1. The CDR3 is made up of 15 amino acids. Trimming took 0 bases from V and 6 from J; bases not matched to a gene: 4. Germline CDR1 and CDR2: KGHSH and LQKENI. The CDR3 is CASSPPLTGGHGYTF. The CDR3 DNA reads as TGTGCCAGCTCACCACCGCTGACAGGGGGCCATGGCTACACCTTC.

This chain links TRBV11-2 with TRBJ1-3; no reliable D call. CDR3 length: 14 amino acids. Germline assignment: CDR1 SGHAT and CDR2 FQNNGV. The germline V and J ends were trimmed by 1 base and 3 bases, with 7 bases remaining between them. As DNA, the CDR3 is TGTGCCAGCAGCTTAGTTAGAGATGGAAACACCATATATTTT. This encodes CASSLVRDGNTIYF.

V is TRBV24-1 and J is TRBJ2-2; 8 positions agree with TRBD2. Germline V gene sequence: CDR1 KGHDR, CDR2 SFDVKD. CDR3 size: 18 residues. Trimming removed 2 bases from V and 3 bases from J; junction bases left unmatched: 10. DNA of the CDR3: TGTGCCACCAGTGATTCTGGTAGGCGGGGGGCCTACACCGGGGAGCTGTTTTTT. Amino acid sequence: CATSDSGRRGAYTGELFF.

This clonotype was counted at least ten times. The rearrangement joins TRBV7-3 to TRBJ1-1; D unresolved. Germline CDR1 and CDR2: SGHTA and FQGTGA. Trimming cost V 4 bases and J 2 bases, with 11 bases left between them. CDR3 length equals 14 residues. CDR3 amino acids: CASSSGSPNTEAFF. In nucleotides, the CDR3 is TGTGCCAGCAGCTCGGGGTCTCCCAACACTGAAGCTTTCTTT. Full variable domain (missing parts from reference TRBV7-3 and TRBJ1-1): GAGVSQTPSNKVTEKGKYVELRCDPISGHTALYWYRQSLGQGPEFLIYFQGTGAADDSGLPNDRFFAVRPEGSVSTLKIQRTERGDSAVYLCASSSGSPNTEAFFGQGTRLTVV.

In this sample, this clonotype turned up many times. The gene calls are TRBV5-1 and TRBJ2-5; TRBD2 aligns across 8 bases. Germline V gene sequence: CDR1 SGHRS, CDR2 YFSETQ. The CDR3 extends over 16 amino acids. Trimming removed 4 bases from V and 1 base from J; junction bases left unmatched: 9. The CDR3 sequence is CASSLSSGRFQETQYF. The CDR3 coding sequence is TGCGCCAGCAGCCTGTCTAGCGGGCGATTCCAAGAGACCCAGTACTTC.

This clonotype was seen at least ten times. The chain recombines TRBV6-2 or TRBV6-3 with TRBJ2-1; 14 bases align to TRBD2. There are 19 residues in the CDR3. Trimming at V came to 5 bases and at J to 1 base, leaving 10 bases not matched to a gene. Germline values: CDR1 MNHEY, CDR2 SVGEGT. CDR3 DNA: TGTGCCAGCAGTACTCGGACTAGCGGGGGGACAGCTTCCTACAATGAGCAGTTCTTC. Translated, it gives CASSTRTSGGTASYNEQFF.

V gene TRBV20-1 combines with J gene TRBJ1-2; 10 positions agree with TRBD1. The germline CDR1 and CDR2 sequences are DFQATT and SNEGSKA (reference sequence). Trimming at V came to 4 bases and at J to 5 bases, leaving 10 bases not matched to a gene. The CDR3 is 15 amino acids. Written as DNA, the CDR3 is TGCAGTGCTATGGCCCTGGGACAGGGGCATTATGGCTACACCTTC. It translates to CSAMALGQGHYGYTF.

The CDR3 bases are TGTGCCAGCAGCTCGGGGGTAGCGGGGAACACCGGGGAGCTGTTTTTT. This gives the protein CASSSGVAGNTGELFF. This chain uses TRBV7-3 with TRBJ2-2, with 7 bases matching TRBD2. Germline V lookup: CDR1 SGHTA, CDR2 FQGTGA. The CDR3 loop spans 16 amino acids. The trim removed 4 bases at V and 1 base at J, leaving 6 bases unmatched.

This clonotype was counted only a few times. The V and J genes are TRBV9 and TRBJ2-4; 7 bases are a match to TRBD1. The junction had 7 bases not matched to a gene; V was cut back by 2 bases and J by 8 bases. This CDR3 has 14 amino acids. The V gene's germline CDR1 is SGDLS and CDR2 YYNGEE. The CDR3 sequence: CASSVSDRVDIQYF. CDR3 nucleotides: TGTGCCAGCAGCGTTTCAGACAGGGTTGACATTCAGTACTTC.